These 3 T cell receptor beta chains came from one sample sequenced in a study of pediatric ulcerative colitis (dated 2019 in TCRdb). The library was produced with the immunoSEQ multiplex PCR assay. Entries here come from immuneACCESS through TCRdb and include only in-frame sequences with V and J called. Some clones fail to appear in such tables; in the studies checked, an unresolved V gene covers under half of the shortfall, and the cause of the remainder is unknown. The sample table lists more than 45,000 clones, about 90% of them with a count of one. The ten largest clones capture roughly 1.5% of the sample. The sample taken for sequencing was blood. The receptors shown here come from a boy aged 5-17 years who was a control in a study of pediatric ulcerative colitis.

This chain uses TRBV25-1 with TRBJ1-5; D possibly corresponds to TRBD1 (5 bases). CDR3 length: 17 residues. CDR1 is MGHDK, CDR2 SYGVNS, per germline. With 2 bases removed from V and 0 bases from J, the gap between germline ends came to 14 bases. The CDR3 loop reads CASSEDAGPNSNQPQHF. The CDR3, as DNA: TGTGCCAGCAGTGAAGATGCAGGGCCGAATAGCAATCAGCCCCAGCATTTT. Full variable domain (missing parts from reference TRBV25-1 and TRBJ1-5): EADIYQTPRYLVIGTGKKITLECSQTMGHDKMYWYQQDPGMELHLIHYSYGVNSTEKGDLSSESTVSRIRTEHFPLTLESARPSHTSQYLCASSEDAGPNSNQPQHFGDGTRLSIL.

The rearrangement joins TRBV18 to TRBJ2-1; D is possibly TRBD1 (5 bases). The CDR3 spans 15 residues. Germline lookup yields CDR1 KGHSH and CDR2 LQKENI. Trimming took 2 bases from V and 6 from J, leaving 14 bases between them. The chain's CDR3 is CASSPAAGLGNEQFF. CDR3 coding DNA: TGTGCCAGCTCACCAGCGGCAGGGCTTGGCAATGAGCAGTTCTTC.

The V call is TRBV18, the J call TRBJ1-1; no clear D. This CDR3 has 14 amino acids. Germline assignment: CDR1 KGHSH and CDR2 LQKENI. V lost 2 bases to trimming and J lost 0 bases, with 7 bases between them. CDR3 residues: CASSPADMNTEAFF. The CDR3 DNA reads TGTGCCAGCTCACCAGCAGATATGAACACTGAAGCTTTCTTT.